This T cell receptor beta chain was documented in a study of technical replicates of blood from a few donors. The CDR3 contains 15 residues. The V gene's germline CDR1 is LNHDA and CDR2 SQIVND (reference sequence). The V gene end was trimmed by 1 base and the J gene end by 1 base; junction bases not matched to a gene: 1. TCRdb's copy holds only in-frame clones and misses some; the assay was immunoSEQ multiplex PCR. The table lists some 76,000 clones, 85% to 95% of them singletons, with around 0.37% in the top ten. The V call is TRBV19, the J call TRBJ1-1; 9 bases map to TRBD1. The sample comprised T cells isolated from PBMCs. This TCR derives from a human donor in good health. The CDR3 region is CASSIGGQGNTEAFF. The CDR3 DNA follows: TGTGCCAGTAGTATAGGGGGACAGGGGAACACTGAAGCTTTCTTT.